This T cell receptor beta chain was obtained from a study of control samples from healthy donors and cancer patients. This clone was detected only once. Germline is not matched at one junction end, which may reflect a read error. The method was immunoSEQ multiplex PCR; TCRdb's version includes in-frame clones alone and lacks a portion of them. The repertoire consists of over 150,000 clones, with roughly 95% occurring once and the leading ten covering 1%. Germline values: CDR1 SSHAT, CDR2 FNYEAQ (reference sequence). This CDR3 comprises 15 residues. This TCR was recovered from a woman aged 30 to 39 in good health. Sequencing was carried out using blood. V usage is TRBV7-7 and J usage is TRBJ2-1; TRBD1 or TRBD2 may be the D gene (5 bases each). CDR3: CASSEGPDRFGEQFF. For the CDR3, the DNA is TGTGCTAGCAGCGAGGGGCCAGACCGTTTCGGTGAGCAGTTCTTC.